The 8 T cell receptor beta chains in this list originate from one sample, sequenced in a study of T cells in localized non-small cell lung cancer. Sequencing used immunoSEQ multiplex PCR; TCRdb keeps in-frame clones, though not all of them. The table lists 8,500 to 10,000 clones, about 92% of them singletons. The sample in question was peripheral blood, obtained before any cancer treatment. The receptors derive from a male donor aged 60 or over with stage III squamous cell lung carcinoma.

CDR3 sequence: CASSTPRKETQYF. The CDR3 nucleotides read TGTGCCAGCAGTACCCCCAGGAAAGAGACCCAGTACTTC. This chain joins TRBV28 and TRBJ2-5, with no clear D. The V gene's germline CDR1 is MDHEN and CDR2 SYDVKM. Trimming removed 5 bases at V and 3 bases at J, with 10 bases between. The CDR3 loop spans 13 amino acids.

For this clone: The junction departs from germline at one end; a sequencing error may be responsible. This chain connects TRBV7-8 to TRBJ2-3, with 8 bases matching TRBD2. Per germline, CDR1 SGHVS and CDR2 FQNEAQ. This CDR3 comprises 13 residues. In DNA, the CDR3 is TGTACCAGCAGCTTAGCGGGTGCGGGGGGGCAGTATTTT. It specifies CTSSLAGAGGQYF. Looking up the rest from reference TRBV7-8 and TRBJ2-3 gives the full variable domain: GAGVSQSPRYKVAKRGQDVALRCDPISGHVSLFWYQQALGQGPEFLTYFQNEAQLDKSGLPSDRFFAERPEGSVSTLKIQRTQQEDSAVYLCTSSLAGAGGQYFGPGTRLTVL.

CDR3 sequence (DNA): TGTGCCAGCAGCTCCACCGGGACTTACAGCTCTGGGGCCAACGTCCTGACTTTC. It specifies CASSSTGTYSSGANVLTF. The genes are TRBV5-6 and TRBJ2-6; possible D gene TRBD2, 6 bases. Between the trimmed V and J ends, which lost 3 bases and 0 bases, there was a span of 16 bases. Germline V gene lookup returns CDR1 SGHDT and CDR2 YYEEEE. CDR3 length equals 18 residues.

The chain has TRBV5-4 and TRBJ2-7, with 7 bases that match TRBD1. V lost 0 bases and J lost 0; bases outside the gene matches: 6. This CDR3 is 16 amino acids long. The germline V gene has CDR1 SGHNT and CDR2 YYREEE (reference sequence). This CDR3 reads CASSLDRGAISYEQYF. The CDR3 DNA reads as TGTGCCAGCAGCTTGGACAGGGGTGCTATCTCCTACGAGCAGTACTTC. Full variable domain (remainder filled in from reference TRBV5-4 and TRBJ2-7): ETGVTQSPTHLIKTRGQQVTLRCSSQSGHNTVSWYQQALGQGPQFIFQYYREEENGRGNFPPRFSGLQFPNYSSELNVNALELDDSALYLCASSLDRGAISYEQYFGPGTRLTVT.

The CDR3 spells CASRDSLSGNTIYF. CDR3 in DNA: TGTGCCAGCCGTGACTCTCTCTCTGGAAACACCATATATTTT. The V call is TRBV28, the J call TRBJ1-3; D gene ambiguous. The CDR3 length is 14 residues. Germline lookup yields CDR1 MDHEN and CDR2 SYDVKM. Trimming removed 8 bases from V and 0 bases from J, with 11 bases in between.

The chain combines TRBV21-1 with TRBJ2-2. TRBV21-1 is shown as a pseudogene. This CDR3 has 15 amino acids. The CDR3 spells CASRRVQNTTGELFF. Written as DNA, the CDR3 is TGTGCCAGCAGAAGGGTCCAGAACACGACCGGGGAGCTGTTTTTT.

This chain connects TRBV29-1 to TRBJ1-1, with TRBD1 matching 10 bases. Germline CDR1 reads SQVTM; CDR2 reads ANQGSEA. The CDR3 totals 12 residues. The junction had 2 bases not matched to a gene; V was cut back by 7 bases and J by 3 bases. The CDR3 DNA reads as TGCAGCGGAGGACAGGGGGACACTGAAGCTTTCTTT. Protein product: CSGGQGDTEAFF.

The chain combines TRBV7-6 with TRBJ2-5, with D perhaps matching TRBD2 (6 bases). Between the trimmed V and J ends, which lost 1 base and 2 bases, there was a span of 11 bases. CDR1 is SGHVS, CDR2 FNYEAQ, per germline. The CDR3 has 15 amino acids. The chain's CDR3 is CASSLGLAGQETQYF. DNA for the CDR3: TGTGCCAGCAGCTTAGGTCTGGCGGGACAAGAGACCCAGTACTTC.